Listed below are T cell receptor beta chains from one sample, sequenced in a study of PD-1 blockade in mismatch repair-deficient tumors. Only in-frame clones appear in the TCRdb table, and some are missing; sequencing was by immunoSEQ multiplex PCR. Among under 75,000 clones listed, around 88% were seen once. The material sequenced was peripheral blood, taken 52 weeks after starting pembrolizumab. These receptors came from an adult with mismatch repair-deficient cancer. Both conserved end residues are part of each CDR3. The D gene is left open where the match is weak. Size is omitted from some rows. Given values are once, few, many or a class for expanded clones.

V	J	D	size	CDR3	DNA
TRBV7-9	TRBJ2-3	TRBD2	.	CASSPINPGGGTDTQYF	TGTGCCAGCAGCCCAATAAACCCGGGAGGGGGTACAGATACGCAGTATTTT
TRBV10-3	TRBJ2-3	TRBD2	.	CAITRTSGSTDTQYF	TGTGCCATCACCCGGACTAGCGGAAGCACAGATACGCAGTATTTT
TRBV28	TRBJ1-1	.	.	CASSLEALNTEAFF	TGTGCCAGCAGTTTAGAAGCTTTGAACACTGAAGCTTTCTTT
TRBV5-1	TRBJ2-1	.	.	CASSGGSGNEQFF	TGCGCCAGCAGCGGGGGGTCGGGCAATGAGCAGTTCTTC
TRBV30	TRBJ2-5	TRBD2	.	CAWMDGRARTQYF	TGTGCCTGGATGGACGGGAGGGCCCGGACCCAGTACTTC
TRBV5-6	TRBJ2-7	TRBD1	.	CASSHGQGAGEQYF	TGTGCCAGCAGCCATGGACAGGGGGCAGGGGAGCAGTACTTC
TRBV27	TRBJ1-4	.	.	CASSPHGVPATNEKLFF	TGTGCCAGCAGTCCCCACGGGGTGCCGGCAACTAATGAAAAACTGTTTTTT
TRBV19	TRBJ2-1	TRBD2	once	CASSIVPRTRDNEQFF	TGTGCCAGTAGTATAGTGCCCCGGACTAGGGACAATGAGCAGTTCTTC
TRBV27	TRBJ1-4	TRBD1	.	CASSLLGQGNEKLFF	TGTGCCAGCAGTTTACTTGGACAGGGTAATGAAAAACTGTTTTTT
TRBV6-4	TRBJ2-1	TRBD1	.	CASSQTGEPYNEQFF	TGTGCCAGCAGCCAGACAGGGGAACCCTACAATGAGCAGTTCTTC
TRBV5-5	TRBJ1-3	.	.	CASSLTGTGNTIYF	TGTGCCAGCAGCTTGACCGGGACTGGAAACACCATATATTTT
TRBV7-2	TRBJ2-7	.	.	CASSLAGSAVHEQYF	TGTGCCAGCAGCTTAGCGGGCTCGGCAGTGCACGAGCAGTACTTC
TRBV28	TRBJ2-1	.	.	CASSLLNEQFF	TGTGCCAGCAGTTTACTCAATGAGCAGTTCTTC
TRBV29-1	TRBJ2-7	.	.	CSVEVLGRGRAGEQYF	TGCAGCGTTGAAGTCCTAGGTCGGGGCAGGGCTGGGGAGCAGTACTTC
TRBV9	TRBJ2-1	.	once	CASSVGGASYNEQFF	TGTGCCAGCAGCGTAGGTGGGGCCTCCTACAATGAGCAGTTCTTC
TRBV6-5	TRBJ2-7	TRBD2	.	CASRAGLAGIYEQYF	TGTGCCAGCAGAGCCGGACTAGCGGGAATCTACGAGCAGTACTTC
TRBV27	TRBJ1-1	.	.	CASSLTGFTEAFF	TGTGCCAGCAGCCTGACGGGATTTACTGAGGCTTTCTTT
TRBV6-5	TRBJ2-3	TRBD1	.	CASSKETGDADTQYF	TGTGCCAGCAGTAAAGAAACAGGGGATGCAGATACGCAGTATTTT
TRBV5-4	TRBJ2-1	.	.	CASSRGNEQFF	TGTGCCAGCAGCCGGGGTAATGAGCAGTTCTTC
TRBV5-6	TRBJ2-2	.	.	CASSFPATGELFF	TGTGCCAGCAGCTTCCCCGCCACCGGGGAGCTGTTTTTT
TRBV14	TRBJ2-7	.	few	CASSPGRENEQYF	TGTGCCAGCAGCCCTGGCAGGGAGAACGAGCAGTACTTC
TRBV19	TRBJ2-7	.	.	CASSIGQASLYEQYF	TGTGCCAGTAGTATTGGGCAGGCCTCGCTCTACGAGCAGTACTTC
TRBV5-6	TRBJ1-5	.	.	CASSLERGPQHF	TGTGCCAGCAGCTTGGAGCGAGGGCCCCAGCATTTT
TRBV2	TRBJ2-7	TRBD1	.	CASSFNRGLHYEQYF	TGTGCCAGCAGTTTTAACAGGGGCCTTCACTACGAGCAGTACTTC
TRBV6-6	TRBJ1-2	.	.	CASSPDFYGYTF	TGTGCCAGCAGTCCGGACTTCTATGGCTACACCTTC
TRBV9	TRBJ2-1	TRBD2	.	CASSARLAGTNEQFF	TGTGCCAGCAGCGCTCGACTAGCGGGGACCAATGAGCAGTTCTTC
TRBV27	TRBJ2-1	TRBD2	once	CASSKGTSGSYNEQFF	TGTGCCAGCAGCAAGGGGACTAGCGGGAGCTACAATGAGCAGTTCTTC
TRBV10-2	TRBJ2-5	.	.	CASMGGGTGTQYF	TGCGCCAGCATGGGGGGAGGTACGGGGACCCAGTACTTC
TRBV2	TRBJ1-2	TRBD1	.	CASSEVPGGNYGYTF	TGTGCCAGCAGTGAAGTACCAGGGGGTAACTATGGCTACACCTTC
TRBV28	TRBJ2-7	.	.	CASSSPGPPTYEQYF	TGTGCCAGCAGTTCACCGGGACCTCCCACCTACGAGCAGTACTTC
TRBV5-6	TRBJ2-1	TRBD2	.	CASSPGLDGSNEQFF	TGTGCCAGCAGCCCGGGACTAGATGGATCCAATGAGCAGTTCTTC
TRBV4-1	TRBJ1-5	.	few	CASSQWRDQPQHF	TGCGCCAGCAGCCAATGGAGGGATCAGCCCCAGCATTTT
TRBV30	TRBJ2-1	.	.	CAWSFAGAVSYNEQFF	TGTGCCTGGAGTTTCGCTGGGGCGGTATCCTACAATGAACAGTTCTTC
TRBV21-1	TRBJ2-7	.	.	CATKPEQRYEQYF	TGTGCCACAAAGCCTGAACAGAGATACGAGCAGTACTTC
TRBV4-1	TRBJ1-1	.	few	CASSQVVAGGTEAFF	TGCGCCAGCAGCCAAGTCGTGGCAGGAGGCACTGAAGCTTTCTTT
TRBV18	TRBJ1-2	.	.	CASSPVLGIQGDGYTF	TGTGCCAGCTCACCAGTCCTAGGGATCCAGGGAGATGGCTACACCTTC
TRBV30	TRBJ2-7	TRBD2	.	CAWRGGRWTSGSSKGYEQYF	TGTGCCTGGAGAGGGGGCAGATGGACTAGCGGGAGTTCTAAGGGGTACGAGCAGTACTTC
TRBV4-1	TRBJ2-1	TRBD2	.	CASRISSGVNNEQFF	TGCGCCAGCAGAATATCTAGCGGGGTTAACAATGAGCAGTTCTTC
TRBV4-1	TRBJ2-7	TRBD2	.	CASSPEGGRAREQYF	TGCGCCAGCAGCCCAGAAGGAGGGAGGGCGAGAGAGCAGTACTTC
TRBV10-1	TRBJ2-5	.	.	CASSEGASWETQYF	TGCGCCAGCAGTGAGGGGGCTAGCTGGGAGACCCAGTACTTC
TRBV4-3	TRBJ2-7	.	.	CASSQSLFHSSYEQYF	TGCGCCAGCAGCCAATCCCTCTTTCACAGCTCCTACGAGCAGTACTTC
TRBV6-1	TRBJ2-2	.	.	CASSEVTGNTGELFF	TGTGCCAGCAGTGAAGTGACAGGGAACACCGGGGAGCTGTTTTTT
TRBV11-2	TRBJ1-3	.	.	CASSLSFFGNTIYF	TGTGCCAGCAGCTTATCATTTTTCGGAAACACCATATATTTT
TRBV5-5	TRBJ2-7	TRBD2	medium-sized	CASSPREGEQYF	TGTGCCAGCAGCCCTCGGGAGGGCGAGCAGTACTTC
TRBV27	TRBJ2-7	TRBD2	.	CASSFAEREGYEQYF	TGTGCCAGCAGTTTCGCGGAGCGGGAAGGCTACGAGCAGTACTTC
TRBV11-2	TRBJ2-7	.	few	CASSLSSYEQYF	TGTGCCAGCAGCTTAAGCTCCTACGAGCAGTACTTC
TRBV7-8	TRBJ1-4	TRBD1	.	CASSWRDRLATNEKLFF	TGTGCCAGCAGCTGGCGGGACAGACTGGCAACTAATGAAAAACTGTTTTTT
TRBV10-3	TRBJ2-4	TRBD1	.	CAISESRTGRDIQYF	TGTGCCATCAGTGAGTCCCGGACAGGGAGAGACATTCAGTACTTC
TRBV11-3	TRBJ2-7	TRBD1	.	CASSLGTGGAYEQYF	TGTGCCAGCAGCTTAGGGACAGGGGGTGCCTACGAGCAGTACTTC
TRBV5-1	TRBJ2-3	TRBD1	.	CASSLFFYGTDLTDTQYF	TGCGCCAGCAGCTTGTTCTTTTACGGGACAGACCTCACAGATACGCAGTATTTT
TRBV7-8	TRBJ2-1	TRBD2	.	CASSLVRRPGLIYNEQFF	TGTGCCAGCAGCTTAGTAAGAAGGCCGGGACTAATCTACAATGAGCAGTTCTTC
TRBV18	TRBJ2-2	.	few	CASSPNTGELFF	TGTGCCAGCTCACCGAACACCGGGGAGCTGTTTTTT
TRBV5-1	TRBJ2-7	.	.	CASGTAYEQYF	TGCGCCAGCGGCACCGCCTACGAGCAGTACTTC
TRBV5-1	TRBJ2-7	.	few	CASSRDLYEQYF	TGCGCCAGCAGTCGAGACCTCTACGAGCAGTACTTC
TRBV30	TRBJ1-1	.	.	CAWKGSNTEAFF	TGTGCCTGGAAAGGGTCGAACACTGAAGCTTTCTTT
TRBV6-5	TRBJ2-3	.	.	CASSPGLTGTQYF	TGTGCCAGCAGCCCCGGGTTGACAGGCACGCAGTATTTT
TRBV14	TRBJ2-1	TRBD2	once	CASRHPGLAGPSSYNEQFF	TGTGCCAGCAGACACCCGGGACTAGCTGGTCCTAGCTCCTACAATGAGCAGTTCTTC
TRBV10-1	TRBJ2-3	.	.	CASSQSQGTDTQYF	TGCGCCAGCAGTCAAAGCCAGGGCACAGATACGCAGTATTTT
TRBV7-3	TRBJ2-1	TRBD1	.	CASSLPTDRVWEQFF	TGTGCCAGCAGCTTACCTACGGACAGGGTTTGGGAGCAGTTCTTC